This TCR beta chain was captured in a study of CD8+ T cells in alopecia areata. Turning to the study itself: The study gave treated patients oral tofacitinib at 5 to 10 mg twice daily. Tofacitinib was given for 6 to 18 months, then stopped for 6 months. Findings of the study overall: Sequences from scalp samples also cover resident alphabeta T cells of normal skin.

Collection of lesional scalp punch biopsies and peripheral blood was performed in alopecia areata patients. Reverse transcription of extracted RNA yielded cDNA, which provided the sequencing template. Produced via immunoSEQ multiplex PCR; TCRdb's table is partial and in-frame only. The top ten hold about 15% of the sample, which has about 160,000 clones, around 86% seen once. Turning to this clone: Antigen specificity is unknown.

Germline V gene sequence: CDR1 SGHRS, CDR2 YFSETQ. Trimming removed 0 bases from V and 8 bases from J, with 18 bases in between. The CDR3 covers 16 residues. The sequence was obtained from a human donor with alopecia areata. The chain employs TRBV5-1 and TRBJ2-1; no reliable D call. Sequencing was performed on CD8+ T cells sorted from blood, taken at week 0. The DNA for the CDR3 is TGCGCCAGCAGCTTGGCCGACCCCATAACTATCTATGAGCAGTTCTTC. Its translation: CASSLADPITIYEQFF.